This entry describes one T cell receptor (beta chain). The CDR3 is 17 residues long. Germline CDR1 reads KGHDR; CDR2 reads SFDVKD. J gave up 6 bases and V 0 bases, and 7 bases lay outside the gene matches. The data were obtained in a study of T-cell reconstitution after alpha-beta-depleted transplantation in children. Preparing the TCRbeta library involved the use of unique molecular identifiers. One entry per CDR3 protein results from TCRdb running MiXCR on the PCR reads. The sample holds 450,000 to 500,000 distinct CDR3 sequences, roughly an eighth seen once. The chain combines TRBV24-1 with TRBJ2-2; TRBD1 matches at 9 bases. The sequenced sample was PBMCs from the stem cell graft donor, obtained from the stem cell graft. The TCR was taken from a human donor who donated a stem cell graft to a child with combined immunodeficiency. The CDR3 DNA reads as TGTGCCACCAGTGATTTGCCCACGGGACAGGGAGCCGGGGAGCTGTTTTTT. As protein: CATSDLPTGQGAGELFF.